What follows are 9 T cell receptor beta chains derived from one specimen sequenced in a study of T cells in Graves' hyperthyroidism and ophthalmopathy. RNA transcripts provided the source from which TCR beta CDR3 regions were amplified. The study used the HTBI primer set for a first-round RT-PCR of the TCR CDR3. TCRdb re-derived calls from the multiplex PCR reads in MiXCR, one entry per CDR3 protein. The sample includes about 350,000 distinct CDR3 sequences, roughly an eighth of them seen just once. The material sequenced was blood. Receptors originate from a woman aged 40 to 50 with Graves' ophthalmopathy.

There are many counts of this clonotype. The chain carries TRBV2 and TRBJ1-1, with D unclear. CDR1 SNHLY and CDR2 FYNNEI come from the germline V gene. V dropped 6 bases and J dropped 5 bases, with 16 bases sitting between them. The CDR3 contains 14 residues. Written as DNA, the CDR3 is TGTGCCAGCAGAAAGGACCCGGTCGATACTGAAGCTTTCTTT. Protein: CASRKDPVDTEAFF.

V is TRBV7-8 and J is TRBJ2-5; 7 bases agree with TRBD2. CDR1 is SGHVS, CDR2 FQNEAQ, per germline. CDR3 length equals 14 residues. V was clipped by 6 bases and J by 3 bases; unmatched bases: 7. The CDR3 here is CASRPLGGKETQYF. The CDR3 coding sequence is TGTGCCAGCAGGCCTCTGGGGGGGAAAGAGACCCAGTACTTC.

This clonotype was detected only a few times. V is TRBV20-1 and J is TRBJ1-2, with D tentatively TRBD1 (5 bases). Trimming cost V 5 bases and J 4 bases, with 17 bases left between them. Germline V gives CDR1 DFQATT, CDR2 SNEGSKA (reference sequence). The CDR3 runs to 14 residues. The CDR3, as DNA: TGCAGTGCTTACGGGGGAGCTCGAGTCTATGGCTACACCTTC. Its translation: CSAYGGARVYGYTF.

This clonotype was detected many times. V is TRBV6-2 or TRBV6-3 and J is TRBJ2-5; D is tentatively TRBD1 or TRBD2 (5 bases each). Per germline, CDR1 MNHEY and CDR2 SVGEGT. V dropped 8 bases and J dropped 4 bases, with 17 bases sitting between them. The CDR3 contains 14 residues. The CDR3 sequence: CASRTMGVLETQYF. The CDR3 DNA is TGTGCCAGCCGAACGATGGGGGTGCTAGAGACCCAGTACTTC.

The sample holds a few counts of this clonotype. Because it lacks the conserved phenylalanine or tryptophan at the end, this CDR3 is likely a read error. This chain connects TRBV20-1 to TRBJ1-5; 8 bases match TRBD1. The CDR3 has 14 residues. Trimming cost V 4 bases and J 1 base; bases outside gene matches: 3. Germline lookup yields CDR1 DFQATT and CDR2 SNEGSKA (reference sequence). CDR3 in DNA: TGCAGTGCTAACAGGGGGACCAGCAATCAGCCCCAGCATTCT. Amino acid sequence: CSANRGTSNQPQHS.

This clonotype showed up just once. CDR3 sequence (DNA): TGTGCCAGCAGTTACGGGGGAGAATCCTACGAGCAGTACTTC. Residues: CASSYGGESYEQYF. The chain is built from TRBV6-2 or TRBV6-3 and TRBJ2-7; D is perhaps TRBD1 or TRBD2 (5 bases each). From germline, CDR1 is MNHEY and CDR2 SVGEGT. The CDR3 contains 14 residues. The V and J ends lost 2 bases and 1 base respectively, with 9 bases between them.

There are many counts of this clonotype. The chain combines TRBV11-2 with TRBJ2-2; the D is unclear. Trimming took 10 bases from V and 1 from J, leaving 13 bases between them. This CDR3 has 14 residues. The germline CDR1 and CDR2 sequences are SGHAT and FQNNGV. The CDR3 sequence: CATPEALNTGELFF. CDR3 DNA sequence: TGTGCCACTCCTGAGGCGCTGAACACCGGGGAGCTGTTTTTT.

This chain's CDR3 is CAISELVPGTSGNTIYF. CDR3 sequence (DNA): TGTGCCATCAGTGAGCTCGTCCCCGGGACATCTGGAAACACCATATATTTT. The chain employs TRBV10-3 and TRBJ1-3, with D possibly being TRBD1 (6 bases). The V gene lost 2 bases and the J gene lost 1 base, with 15 bases spanning the gap. Germline CDR1 and CDR2: ENHRY and SYGVKD. The CDR3 totals 17 residues.

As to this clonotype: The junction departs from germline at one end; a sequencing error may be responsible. The DNA of the CDR3 is TGTGCCACCAGCCCAGGACAGGGCAATCAGCCCCAGCATTTT. Protein: CATSPGQGNQPQHF. The chain links TRBV3-1 to TRBJ1-5, with 7 bases lining up with TRBD1. Looked up from germline, CDR1 is LGHDT and CDR2 is YNNKEL (reference sequence). The CDR3 is 14 residues long.